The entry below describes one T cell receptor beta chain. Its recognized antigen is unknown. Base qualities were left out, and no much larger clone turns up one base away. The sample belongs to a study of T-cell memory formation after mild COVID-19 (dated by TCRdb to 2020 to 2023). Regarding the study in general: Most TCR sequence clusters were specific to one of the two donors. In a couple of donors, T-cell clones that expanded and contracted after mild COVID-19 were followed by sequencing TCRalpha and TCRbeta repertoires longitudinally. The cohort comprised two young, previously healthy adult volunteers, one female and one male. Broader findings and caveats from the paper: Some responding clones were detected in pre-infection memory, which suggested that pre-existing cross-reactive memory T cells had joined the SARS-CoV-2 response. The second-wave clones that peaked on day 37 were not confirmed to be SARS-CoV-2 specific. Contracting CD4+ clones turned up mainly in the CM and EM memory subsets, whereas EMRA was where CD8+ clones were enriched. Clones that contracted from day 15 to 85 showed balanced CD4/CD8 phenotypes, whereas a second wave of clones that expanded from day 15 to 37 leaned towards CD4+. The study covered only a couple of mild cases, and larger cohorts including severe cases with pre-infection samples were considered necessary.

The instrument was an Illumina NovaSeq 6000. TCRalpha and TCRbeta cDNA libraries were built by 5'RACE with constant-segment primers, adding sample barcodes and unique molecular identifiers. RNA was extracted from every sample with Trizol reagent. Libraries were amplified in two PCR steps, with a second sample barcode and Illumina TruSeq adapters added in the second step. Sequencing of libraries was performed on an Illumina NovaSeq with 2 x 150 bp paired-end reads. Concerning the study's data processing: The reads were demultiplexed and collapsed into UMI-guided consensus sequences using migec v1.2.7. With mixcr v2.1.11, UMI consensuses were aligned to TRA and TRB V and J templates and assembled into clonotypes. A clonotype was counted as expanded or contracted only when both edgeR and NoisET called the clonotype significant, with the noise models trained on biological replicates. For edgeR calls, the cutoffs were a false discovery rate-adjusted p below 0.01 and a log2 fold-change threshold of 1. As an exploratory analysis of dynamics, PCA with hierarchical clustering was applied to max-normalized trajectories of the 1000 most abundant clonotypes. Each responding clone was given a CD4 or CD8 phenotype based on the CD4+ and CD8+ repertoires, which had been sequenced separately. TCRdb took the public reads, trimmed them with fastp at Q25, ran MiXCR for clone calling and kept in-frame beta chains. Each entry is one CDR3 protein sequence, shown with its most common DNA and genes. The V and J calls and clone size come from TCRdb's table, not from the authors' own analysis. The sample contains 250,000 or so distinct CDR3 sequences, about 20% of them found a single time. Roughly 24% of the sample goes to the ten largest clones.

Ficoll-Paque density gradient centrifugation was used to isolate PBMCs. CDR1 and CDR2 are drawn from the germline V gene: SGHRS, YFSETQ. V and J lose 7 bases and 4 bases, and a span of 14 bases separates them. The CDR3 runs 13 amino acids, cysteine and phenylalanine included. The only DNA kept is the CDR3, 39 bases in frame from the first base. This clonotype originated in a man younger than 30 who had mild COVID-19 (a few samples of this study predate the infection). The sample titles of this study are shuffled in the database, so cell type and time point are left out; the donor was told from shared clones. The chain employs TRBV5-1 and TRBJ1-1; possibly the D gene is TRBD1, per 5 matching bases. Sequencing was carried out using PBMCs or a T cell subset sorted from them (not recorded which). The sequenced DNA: TGCGCCAGCTCCGGCAGGGTGGGCACTGAAGCTTTCTTT. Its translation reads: CASSGRVGTEAFF.